The 13 T cell receptor beta chains presented below share a single source sample, sequenced in a study of T cell clonotyping in hematopoietic cell transplantation. Clones were sequenced by immunoSEQ multiplex PCR, and TCRdb holds only the in-frame ones, with some missing. The data contain tens of thousands of clones, 94% of them seen just once; the ten biggest clones take up 0.85%. Input material: peripheral blood mononuclear cells. These receptor sequences come from a woman in her fifties or sixties in good health. Some clones in this sample may be carry-over from other donors' samples.

The rearrangement joins TRBV7-9 to TRBJ1-1; D ambiguous. Between the trimmed V and J ends, which lost 7 bases and 7 bases, there was a span of 16 bases. This CDR3 has 13 residues. CDR1 is SEHNR, CDR2 FQNEAQ, per germline (reference sequence). CDR3 region: CASTGEGRREAFF. For the CDR3, the DNA is TGTGCCAGCACTGGGGAGGGTCGACGTGAAGCTTTCTTT. Supplemented by reference TRBV7-9 and TRBJ1-1, the full variable domain reads DTGVSQNPRHKITKRGQNVTFRCDPISEHNRLYWYRQTLGQGPEFLTYFQNEAQLEKSRLLSDRFSAERPKGSFSTLEIQRTEQGDSAMYLCASTGEGRREAFFGQGTRLTVV.

The V and J genes are TRBV7-2 and TRBJ1-2; 10 nucleotides agree with TRBD1. The CDR3 length is 14 residues. V was clipped by 2 bases and J by 6 bases; unmatched bases: 3. Germline loops: CDR1 SGHTA, CDR2 FQGNSA. The CDR3 region is CASSLRGTGDGYTF. The CDR3, as DNA: TGTGCCAGCAGCTTAAGAGGGACAGGGGATGGCTACACCTTC.

The CDR3 region has the DNA TGCAGCGTTGAATTGAGGCAGGTTTCGACCATATATTTT. Amino acid sequence: CSVELRQVSTIYF. The chain uses TRBV29-1 and TRBJ1-3, with D uncertain. Trimming left V 2 bases short and J 10 bases short, with 15 bases between. CDR3 size: 13 residues. Germline values: CDR1 SQVTM, CDR2 ANQGSEA.

The V call is TRBV7-8, the J call TRBJ1-1; 9 bases match TRBD1. Germline lookup yields CDR1 SGHVS and CDR2 FQNEAQ. V was pared by 3 bases and J by 5 bases, with 4 bases of the junction left unmatched. The length of the CDR3 is 14 residues. CDR3 in amino acids: CASSFWDRETEAFF. For the CDR3, the DNA is TGTGCCAGCAGCTTTTGGGACAGGGAAACTGAAGCTTTCTTT.

The gene calls are TRBV6-1 and TRBJ2-1, with D maybe TRBD1 (6 bases). Per germline, CDR1 MNHNS and CDR2 SASEGT. The V and J ends lost 7 bases and 0 bases respectively, with 10 bases between them. CDR3 size: 14 residues. The CDR3 DNA reads TGTGCCAGCATCGCGACAGGCTCCTACAATGAGCAGTTCTTC. It translates to CASIATGSYNEQFF.

V gene TRBV19 combines with J gene TRBJ1-3; D is undetermined. CDR1 and CDR2 from the germline V gene are LNHDA and SQIVND (reference sequence). The CDR3 runs to 15 residues. V gave up 6 bases and J gave up 3 bases, with 15 bases separating them. CDR3 sequence reads: CASRDRRLGGNTIYF. The CDR3 DNA is TGTGCCAGTAGGGACCGCCGTTTAGGTGGAAACACCATATATTTT.

The V call is TRBV5-6, the J call TRBJ1-4; possible D gene TRBD1, 5 bases. This CDR3 has 14 amino acids. With 2 bases removed from V and 7 bases from J, the gap between germline ends came to 12 bases. From germline, CDR1 is SGHDT and CDR2 YYEEEE. The CDR3 region is CASSFGGLSEKLFF. CDR3 DNA: TGTGCCAGCAGCTTCGGGGGACTCAGTGAAAAACTGTTTTTT.

In its sample, this clone was seen once. J is TRBJ1-5 and V is TRBV6-1; no clear D. The CDR3 covers 14 residues. V was pared by 2 bases and J by 3 bases, with 8 bases between. CDR1 MNHNS and CDR2 SASEGT come from the germline V gene. The CDR3 nucleotides are TGTGCCAGCAGTGAATTTGGGAACAATCAGCCCCAGCATTTT. Protein sequence: CASSEFGNNQPQHF.

The chain joins TRBV28 to TRBJ1-4; tentatively, D is TRBD1 (5 bases). This CDR3 spans 14 amino acids. Germline V gene sequence: CDR1 MDHEN, CDR2 SYDVKM. V lost 5 bases to trimming and J lost 8 bases, with 15 bases between them. The CDR3 is CASSPGGGYEKLFF. The CDR3 nucleotides are TGTGCCAGCAGTCCCGGGGGGGGTTACGAAAAACTGTTTTTT.

The gene calls are TRBV9 and TRBJ2-6, with TRBD2 as a possible D gene (6 bases). The germline V gene has CDR1 SGDLS and CDR2 YYNGEE. This CDR3 comprises 21 residues. Between the trimmed V and J ends, which lost 4 bases and 0 bases, there was a span of 26 bases. The CDR3 loop is CASSSRIGEVSLPSGANVLTF. The CDR3 DNA reads TGTGCCAGCAGCAGTAGAATTGGGGAGGTGTCCCTGCCCTCTGGGGCCAACGTCCTGACTTTC.

V is TRBV7-2 and J is TRBJ2-7; D might be TRBD1 or TRBD2, each matching 5 bases. Germline CDR1 SGHTA, CDR2 FQGNSA. The CDR3 sequence is 12 residues long. Trimming left V 0 bases short and J 6 bases short, with 6 bases between. The CDR3 is CASSLAGTEQYF. In DNA, the CDR3 is TGTGCCAGCAGCTTAGCAGGGACCGAGCAGTACTTC.

The chain couples TRBV10-3 to TRBJ2-3; 7 bases line up with TRBD2. The CDR3 consists of 14 residues. The junction had 1 base not matched to a gene; V was cut back by 3 bases and J by 1 base. CDR1 is ENHRY, CDR2 SYGVKD, per germline. As DNA, the CDR3 is TGTGCCATCAGTGACCTAGCGGGCACAGATACGCAGTATTTT. Protein: CAISDLAGTDTQYF.

This clone came up a few times. This rearrangement joins TRBV5-4 to TRBJ1-2; D is possibly TRBD1 (5 bases). This CDR3 region has 14 residues. CDR1 and CDR2 from the germline V gene are SGHNT and YYREEE (reference sequence). V lost 4 bases and J lost 1, with 11 bases in between. The CDR3 sequence: CASSLRDSNYGYTF. The CDR3 DNA sequence: TGTGCCAGCAGCCTACGTGACAGTAACTATGGCTACACCTTC.